These 24 T cell receptor beta chains share one sample of origin, sequenced in a study of OX40 agonist ivuxolimab in advanced cancers. The repertoire was sequenced with immunoSEQ multiplex PCR; TCRdb's copy has only in-frame clones and lacks some. This sample has 40,000 to 65,000 clones, with approximately 88% found just once. Sample: CD4+ or CD8+ T cells sorted from blood, taken in a trial of the OX40 agonist ivuxolimab. Receptor source: an adult with an advanced solid tumor such as melanoma, head and neck, liver or kidney cancer.

J is TRBJ1-5 and V is TRBV19; 7 nucleotides match TRBD1. The germline V gene encodes CDR1 LNHDA and CDR2 SQIVND (reference sequence). This CDR3 is built from 17 residues. V shed 5 bases, J shed 6 bases, and the junction held 16 bases outside the gene matches. The DNA of the CDR3 is TGTGCCAGTAGTCTTCCACAACAGGGGATTTCCAGTCAGCCCCAGCATTTT. It translates to CASSLPQQGISSQPQHF.

The chain links TRBV19 to TRBJ2-3; 10 bases align to TRBD2. Looked up from germline, CDR1 is LNHDA and CDR2 is SQIVND (reference sequence). V shed 5 bases and J 4 bases; nucleotides not matched to a gene: 6. The CDR3 has 15 residues. CDR3 in amino acids: CASSAIAGGPDTQYF. The CDR3 DNA follows: TGTGCCAGTAGTGCCATAGCGGGAGGTCCAGATACGCAGTATTTT. The full variable domain, in which reference TRBV19 and TRBJ2-3 provide the parts outside the CDR3, is DGGITQSPKYLFRKEGQNVTLSCEQNLNHDAMYWYRQDPGQGLRLIYYSQIVNDFQKGDIAEGYSVSREKKESFPLTVTSAQKNPTAFYLCASSAIAGGPDTQYFGPGTRLTVL.

This clone was detected only a few times. The gene calls are TRBV23-1 and TRBJ1-1, with D unclear. TRBV23-1 is classed as an ORF, of uncertain function. V lost 0 bases, J lost 4 bases, and 3 bases lay in between. There are 12 residues in the CDR3. CDR3 sequence: CASSQSATEAFF. The CDR3 DNA sequence: TGCGCCAGCAGTCAATCGGCCACTGAAGCTTTCTTT.

This clone was counted between two and nine times. The chain couples TRBV29-1 to TRBJ2-7; the match to TRBD1 covers 7 bases. Germline V gene lookup returns CDR1 SQVTM and CDR2 ANQGSEA. The CDR3 loop spans 16 amino acids. J lost 0 bases, V lost 1 base, and 9 bases had no gene match. The CDR3 DNA reads TGCAGCGTTGAAGGGTTCCGGGACAGCCACTCCTACGAGCAGTACTTC. Translated, it gives CSVEGFRDSHSYEQYF.

The gene calls are TRBV27 and TRBJ2-1, with D unclear. The germline gives CDR1 MNHEY, CDR2 SMNVEV (reference sequence). This CDR3 spans 11 amino acids. V lost 5 bases and J 7 bases, leaving 6 bases between the germline ends. CDR3 sequence (DNA): TGTGCCAGCAGTCTAGGAAATGAGCAGTTCTTC. The encoded protein is CASSLGNEQFF.

This clone was seen a few times. V and J are TRBV7-2 and TRBJ1-1; no firm D call. The CDR3 loop spans 14 amino acids. V lost 5 bases and J 1 base, leaving 11 bases between the germline ends. Germline loops: CDR1 SGHTA, CDR2 FQGNSA. CDR3 amino acids: CASSTMAQNTEAFF. Here the CDR3 DNA reads TGTGCCAGCAGCACCATGGCACAGAACACTGAAGCTTTCTTT.

The chain couples TRBV6-5 to TRBJ1-1; D is possibly TRBD1 (5 bases). The CDR3 has 14 amino acids. Germline CDR1 is MNHEY and CDR2 is SVGAGI. V was shortened by 0 bases and J by 5 bases, with 10 bases between the two germline ends. The CDR3 DNA sequence: TGTGCCAGCAGTTACTCCCGGGGGTCGACTGAAGCTTTCTTT. The encoded protein is CASSYSRGSTEAFF.

The V and J genes are TRBV5-5 and TRBJ2-1, with D possibly matching TRBD2 (5 bases). Germline assignment: CDR1 SGHKS and CDR2 YYEKEE (reference sequence). The V end was cut by 1 base, the J end by 3 bases, with 5 bases between. The CDR3 is made up of 13 amino acids. The CDR3 reads CASSLTSYNEQFF. The CDR3 coding sequence is TGTGCCAGCAGCTTGACTAGCTACAATGAGCAGTTCTTC.

The rearrangement uses TRBV19 and TRBJ1-5; D gene uncertain. Trimming removed 2 bases at V and 1 base at J, with 6 bases between. The CDR3 spans 14 residues. Germline lookup yields CDR1 LNHDA and CDR2 SQIVND (reference sequence). The chain's CDR3 is CASSISESNQPQHF. The DNA of the CDR3 is TGTGCCAGTAGTATATCGGAAAGCAATCAGCCCCAGCATTTT.

The J gene is TRBJ1-4, the V gene TRBV25-1; D not resolved. CDR3 length: 14 residues. V was pared by 6 bases and J by 3 bases, with 11 bases between. CDR1 and CDR2 (germline): MGHDK, SYGVNS. The CDR3 spells CASSPRRPNEKLFF. The DNA of the CDR3 is TGTGCCAGCAGCCCTCGGCGCCCTAATGAAAAACTGTTTTTT.

This sequence joins TRBV18 and TRBJ2-7; D unresolved. The CDR3 totals 14 residues. Per germline, CDR1 KGHSH and CDR2 LQKENI. V lost 4 bases, J lost 1 base, and 11 bases lay in between. CDR3 in DNA: TGTGCCAGCTCACTCGATAGCCAATCCTACGAGCAGTACTTC. Residues: CASSLDSQSYEQYF.

This clone was counted once. For the CDR3, the DNA is TGCGCCAGCAGTGAGAAGGGGGCTATCCGCGGAGATACGCAGTATTTT. Translating gives CASSEKGAIRGDTQYF. The V and J genes are TRBV10-2 and TRBJ2-3, with 7 bases identical to TRBD1. V lost 2 bases and J lost 5; bases outside the gene matches: 10. The germline V gene encodes CDR1 WSHSY and CDR2 SAAADI. The CDR3 is made up of 16 amino acids.

V usage is TRBV28 and J usage is TRBJ2-7; D is possibly TRBD1 (6 bases). The length of the CDR3 is 15 residues. Trimming shortened V by 6 bases and J by 2 bases, and 17 bases separated the two germline ends. Germline assignment: CDR1 MDHEN and CDR2 SYDVKM. For the CDR3, the DNA is TGTGCCAGCAGCCGACCCCTACAGGGCCCCTACGAGCAGTACTTC. Translating it yields CASSRPLQGPYEQYF.

The chain employs TRBV7-3 and TRBJ1-5; D is unclear. The CDR3 is 16 amino acids. Trimming shortened V by 6 bases and J by 2 bases, and 17 bases separated the two germline ends. The V gene's germline CDR1 is SGHTA and CDR2 FQGTGA. The CDR3 nucleotides read TGTGCCAGCAGGTCGTCGGACCTGATAGGCAATCAGCCCCAGCATTTT. It encodes CASRSSDLIGNQPQHF.

The genes are TRBV19 and TRBJ2-3; TRBD2 matches 7 bases. Trimming took 3 bases from V and 6 from J; bases not matched to a gene: 6. The CDR3 is 14 amino acids. Per the germline V gene, CDR1 is LNHDA and CDR2 is SQIVND (reference sequence). CDR3 in DNA: TGTGCCAGTAGTATCGGACTAGGTTTGGATACGCAGTATTTT. This codes for CASSIGLGLDTQYF.

The chain recombines TRBV7-2 with TRBJ2-7; maybe TRBD2 (6 bases). Trimming removed 6 bases at V and 1 base at J, with 13 bases between. The V gene's germline CDR1 is SGHTA and CDR2 FQGNSA. The CDR3 is 14 residues long. CDR3 sequence reads: CASRPAGGSYEQYF. CDR3 DNA: TGTGCCAGCAGACCCGCCGGGGGTTCCTACGAGCAGTACTTC.

The chain employs TRBV5-4 and TRBJ2-5; perhaps TRBD1 as D (6 bases). Germline V gene sequence: CDR1 SGHNT, CDR2 YYREEE (reference sequence). This CDR3 has 14 amino acids. The V end lost 4 bases, the J end lost 2 bases, and 12 bases lay between the germline ends. This CDR3 is CASSAQGWQETQYF. The DNA for the CDR3 is TGTGCCAGCAGCGCACAGGGTTGGCAAGAGACCCAGTACTTC.

The chain employs TRBV6-1 and TRBJ1-5; possibly TRBD1 for D (5 bases). CDR1 and CDR2 from the germline V gene are MNHNS and SASEGT. This CDR3 is built from 15 residues. V was pared by 7 bases and J by 3 bases, with 16 bases between. This CDR3 reads CASTSRGVPNQPQHF. CDR3 DNA: TGTGCCAGCACCTCAAGGGGAGTCCCCAATCAGCCCCAGCATTTT.

This clone was seen only once. The sample has other DNA sequences that encode this CDR3 too. This sequence joins TRBV5-5 and TRBJ2-7; D not resolved. The CDR3 runs 14 residues. CDR1 is SGHKS and CDR2 is YYEKEE in the germline V gene (reference sequence). V was trimmed by 2 bases and J by 1 base, leaving 10 bases between them. The DNA for the CDR3 is TGTGCCAGCAGCTTAACGTCAGGTTCCTACGAGCAGTACTTC. Encoded protein: CASSLTSGSYEQYF.

This chain joins TRBV7-2 and TRBJ2-1, with TRBD2 matching 13 bases. Germline loops: CDR1 SGHTA, CDR2 FQGNSA. The CDR3 length is 17 residues. The V gene end was trimmed by 1 base and the J gene end by 3 bases; junction bases not matched to a gene: 3. DNA of the CDR3: TGTGCCAGCAGCTTAGGCCGACTAGCGGGAGGCTACAATGAGCAGTTCTTC. It specifies CASSLGRLAGGYNEQFF.

V gene TRBV11-2 combines with J gene TRBJ2-5, with 14 bases aligning to TRBD2. The CDR3 runs 17 residues. Germline V gene lookup returns CDR1 SGHAT and CDR2 FQNNGV. With 5 bases clipped from V and 5 bases from J, the junction kept 10 bases outside the gene matches. CDR3 sequence (DNA): TGTGCCAGCAGCCCCCCGGGACTAGCGGGAGCGGGTGAGACCCAGTACTTC. Residues: CASSPPGLAGAGETQYF.

The gene calls are TRBV30 and TRBJ1-2; D might be TRBD1 (6 bases). From germline, CDR1 is GTSNPN and CDR2 SVGIG (reference sequence). With 8 bases removed from V and 0 bases from J, the gap between germline ends came to 19 bases. The CDR3 is 15 amino acids. The CDR3 protein is CARTPQGTTNYGYTF. The CDR3, as DNA: TGTGCCCGAACCCCGCAGGGGACAACTAACTATGGCTACACCTTC.

The chain employs TRBV30 and TRBJ2-2; TRBD1 aligns across 9 bases. CDR1 GTSNPN and CDR2 SVGIG come from the germline V gene (reference sequence). With V trimmed by 5 bases and J by 4 bases, 5 bases remained unmatched. CDR3 length equals 14 residues. CDR3 bases: TGTGCCTGGGCGGGACAGGGTATCACCGGGGAGCTGTTTTTT. As protein: CAWAGQGITGELFF.

The chain couples TRBV27 to TRBJ2-1; tentative D call: TRBD2 (6 bases). V was pared by 6 bases and J by 6 bases, with 9 bases between. CDR1 is MNHEY and CDR2 is SMNVEV in the germline V gene (reference sequence). This CDR3 comprises 12 residues. The CDR3 region has the DNA TGTGCCAGCAGAAAGGAGGGCAATGAGCAGTTCTTC. It translates to CASRKEGNEQFF.